Presented here are 28 T cell receptor beta chains from one specimen sequenced in a study of OX40 agonist ivuxolimab in advanced cancers. Measured with immunoSEQ multiplex PCR; TCRdb has only the in-frame clones, and not every one. The sample records about 83,000 clones, about 80% being singletons. The sequences come from CD4+ or CD8+ T cells sorted from blood, collected in a trial of the OX40 agonist ivuxolimab. The receptors stem from an adult with an advanced solid tumor such as melanoma, head and neck, liver or kidney cancer.

V usage is TRBV28 and J usage is TRBJ2-7, with D unclear. CDR1 MDHEN and CDR2 SYDVKM come from the germline V gene. CDR3 length: 14 residues. Trimming removed 10 bases from V and 0 bases from J, with 16 bases in between. CDR3 in DNA: TGTGCCACTTTGGGCATTCCACACTCCTACGAGCAGTACTTC. As protein: CATLGIPHSYEQYF.

This clone was recorded once. The chain combines TRBV2 with TRBJ1-5; D ambiguous. The V gene's germline CDR1 is SNHLY and CDR2 FYNNEI. Between the trimmed V and J ends, which lost 7 bases and 10 bases, there was a span of 23 bases. The CDR3 loop spans 15 amino acids. In DNA, the CDR3 is TGTGCCAGCACCAGCGGCGACGGCGGATTGGCCCCCCAGCATTTT. This codes for CASTSGDGGLAPQHF.

This rearrangement joins TRBV6-5 to TRBJ1-1; D is unresolved. The CDR3 contains 15 residues. The germline V and J ends were trimmed by 0 bases and 6 bases, with 14 bases remaining between them. Germline-derived CDR1 and CDR2 are MNHEY and SVGAGI. The CDR3 protein is CASSYSRTAGAEAFF. The CDR3, as DNA: TGTGCCAGCAGTTACTCCCGGACCGCTGGGGCTGAAGCTTTCTTT.

The genes are TRBV15 and TRBJ1-4, with D tentatively TRBD1 (6 bases). With 3 bases removed from V and 8 bases from J, the gap between germline ends came to 13 bases. The V gene's germline CDR1 is LNHNV and CDR2 YYDKDF (reference sequence). The CDR3 is 14 residues long. CDR3 coding DNA: TGTGCCACCAGCAGGGACAGCCGCGGGGAAAAACTGTTTTTT. It yields the protein CATSRDSRGEKLFF.

This chain joins TRBV11-2 and TRBJ1-4; D remains unclear. V dropped 4 bases and J dropped 2 bases, with 11 bases sitting between them. This CDR3 is built from 15 residues. In germline, CDR1 is SGHAT, CDR2 FQNNGV. As DNA, the CDR3 is TGTGCCAGCAGCTGGGCAGGAGAGACTAATGAAAAACTGTTTTTT. Translated: CASSWAGETNEKLFF.

The chain carries TRBV29-1 and TRBJ1-3; no clear D gene. The germline V gene encodes CDR1 SQVTM and CDR2 ANQGSEA. Trimming stripped 0 bases from V and 6 bases from J, with 6 bases between. CDR3 size: 12 residues. Here the CDR3 DNA reads TGCAGCGTTGAAGATGTTCTAAACACCATATATTTT. It encodes CSVEDVLNTIYF.

V is TRBV10-3 and J is TRBJ1-1; no clear D gene. The V and J ends lost 0 bases and 2 bases respectively, with 4 bases between them. The CDR3 loop spans 13 amino acids. Germline-derived CDR1 and CDR2 are ENHRY and SYGVKD. CDR3 loop: CAISESVNTEAFF. Written as DNA, the CDR3 is TGTGCCATCAGTGAGTCGGTAAACACTGAAGCTTTCTTT.

The chain links TRBV4-3 to TRBJ1-4; 8 bases map to TRBD1. The junction had 7 bases not matched to a gene; V was cut back by 3 bases and J by 7 bases. Germline loops: CDR1 LGHNA, CDR2 YSLEER. This CDR3 is 15 amino acids long. CDR3 DNA: TGCGCCAGCAGCCATGACACAGGGGGGGGTGAAAAACTGTTTTTT. Its protein product is CASSHDTGGGEKLFF.

The rearrangement links TRBV7-2 to TRBJ2-1; TRBD1 is a possible D gene (6 bases). This CDR3 comprises 16 residues. V lost 5 bases, J lost 1 base, and 15 bases lay in between. Germline V gene lookup returns CDR1 SGHTA and CDR2 FQGNSA. The CDR3 reads CASSVDSQTSYNEQFF. The CDR3, as DNA: TGTGCCAGCAGCGTGGACAGCCAAACATCCTACAATGAGCAGTTCTTC. The entire variable domain, with the rest obtained from reference TRBV7-2 and TRBJ2-1, is as follows: GAGVSQSPSNKVTEKGKDVELRCDPISGHTALYWYRQSLGQGLEFLIYFQGNSAPDKSGLPSDRFSAERTGGSVSTLTIQRTQQEDSAVYLCASSVDSQTSYNEQFFGPGTRLTVL.

The chain uses TRBV7-3 and TRBJ1-1; TRBD1 is a possible D gene (6 bases). This CDR3 is 14 amino acids long. V was shortened by 11 bases and J by 2 bases, with 18 bases between the two germline ends. CDR1 is SGHTA and CDR2 is FQGTGA in the germline V gene. CDR3 sequence reads: CASATGRINTEAFF. The CDR3 DNA reads TGTGCCTCTGCCACAGGGCGGATAAACACTGAAGCTTTCTTT.

This chain links TRBV18 with TRBJ2-7; possible D gene TRBD1, 6 bases. V was trimmed by 3 bases and J by 3 bases, leaving 12 bases between them. There are 14 residues in the CDR3. Per the germline V gene, CDR1 is KGHSH and CDR2 is LQKENI. The CDR3 region is CASSPLQGYYEQYF. The DNA for the CDR3 is TGTGCCAGCTCACCCCTACAGGGATACTACGAGCAGTACTTC. The full variable domain, completed using reference TRBV18 and TRBJ2-7, is NAGVMQNPRHLVRRRGQEARLRCSPMKGHSHVYWYRQLPEEGLKFMVYLQKENIIDESGMPKERFSAEFPKEGPSILRIQQVVRGDSAAYFCASSPLQGYYEQYFGPGTRLTVT.

This sequence joins TRBV6-1 and TRBJ2-3; D call uncertain. CDR1 MNHNS and CDR2 SASEGT come from the germline V gene. This CDR3 is built from 12 residues. Trimming cost V 3 bases and J 5 bases, with 6 bases left between them. CDR3 sequence: CASSEFGDTQYF. The CDR3 DNA follows: TGTGCCAGCAGTGAGTTTGGAGATACGCAGTATTTT.

The rearrangement links TRBV18 to TRBJ1-2; a weak D match, TRBD1 (6 bases). From germline, CDR1 is KGHSH and CDR2 LQKENI. This CDR3 has 15 residues. V was cut by 3 bases and J by 2 bases, with 13 bases left in between. The CDR3 loop is CASSPAGGGNYGYTF. The DNA for the CDR3 is TGTGCCAGCTCACCCGCCGGGGGGGGCAACTATGGCTACACCTTC.

CDR3 residues: CAWNTPGQVTEAFF. CDR3 nucleotide sequence: TGTGCCTGGAACACCCCGGGACAGGTCACTGAAGCTTTCTTT. The rearrangement uses TRBV30 and TRBJ1-1, with 8 nucleotides matching TRBD1. The CDR3 runs 14 residues. Germline-derived CDR1 and CDR2 are GTSNPN and SVGIG (reference sequence). V was pared by 4 bases and J by 4 bases, with 8 bases of the junction left unmatched.

The V gene is TRBV28, the J gene TRBJ1-2; D is undetermined. From germline, CDR1 is MDHEN and CDR2 SYDVKM. Trimming took off 5 bases at V and 8 bases at J, with 9 bases between the two ends. The CDR3 has 11 amino acids. The CDR3 nucleotides are TGTGCCAGCAGTCCCGGGGTGGGCTACACCTTC. Translation: CASSPGVGYTF.

The rearrangement uses TRBV9 and TRBJ2-1, with TRBD2 matching over 8 bases. Germline CDR1 is SGDLS and CDR2 is YYNGEE. The CDR3 length is 16 residues. The V gene end was trimmed by 3 bases and the J gene end by 2 bases; junction bases not matched to a gene: 7. DNA of the CDR3: TGTGCCAGCAGCGGGGAGACTAGCGAGACCTACAATGAGCAGTTCTTC. Its protein product is CASSGETSETYNEQFF.

The chain links TRBV28 to TRBJ1-1; tentative D call: TRBD1 (6 bases). V shed 6 bases and J shed 4 bases, with 12 bases lying between them. The CDR3 totals 13 residues. The germline V gene has CDR1 MDHEN and CDR2 SYDVKM. Here the CDR3 DNA reads TGTGCCAGCAGAGCAGGGGCGGTCACTGAAGCTTTCTTT. Its translation: CASRAGAVTEAFF.

The chain uses TRBV7-8 and TRBJ2-7; D is unresolved. The CDR3 runs to 15 residues. The V end was cut by 3 bases, the J end by 3 bases, with 15 bases between. Germline loops: CDR1 SGHVS, CDR2 FQNEAQ. This CDR3 is CASSFGTVDHYEQYF. The CDR3 DNA sequence: TGTGCCAGCAGCTTTGGCACAGTGGACCACTACGAGCAGTACTTC.

V and J are TRBV30 and TRBJ2-5, with D possibly being TRBD2 (6 bases). Germline CDR1 and CDR2: GTSNPN and SVGIG (reference sequence). Trimming left V 5 bases short and J 4 bases short, with 11 bases between. This CDR3 comprises 12 residues. The CDR3 protein is CAWGDSAETQYF. The CDR3 nucleotides are TGTGCCTGGGGGGACTCTGCAGAGACCCAGTACTTC. The variable domain in full, with the rest retrieved from reference TRBV30 and TRBJ2-5, is SQTIHQWPATLVQPVGSPLSLECTVEGTSNPNLYWYRQAAGRGLQLLFYSVGIGQISSEVPQNLSASRPQDRQFILSSKKLLLSDSGFYLCAWGDSAETQYFGPGTRLLVL.

The chain joins TRBV5-5 to TRBJ1-2, with 9 bases identical to TRBD1. The CDR3 totals 14 residues. Trimming took 3 bases from V and 5 from J; bases not matched to a gene: 5. Germline V gene lookup returns CDR1 SGHKS and CDR2 YYEKEE (reference sequence). The CDR3, as DNA: TGTGCCAGCAGCTGGGGGGACAGGGAGTATGGCTACACCTTC. Its translation: CASSWGDREYGYTF.

V and J are TRBV7-8 and TRBJ1-2; D might be TRBD1 (6 bases). This CDR3 spans 18 amino acids. Germline V CDR1 and CDR2: SGHVS, FQNEAQ. The ends were cut back, 2 bases at V and 3 bases at J, with 22 bases in the middle. As DNA, the CDR3 is TGTGCCAGCAGCTTAAGGTTGTTGTCCAGGGGCGACTACTATGGCTACACCTTC. Protein sequence: CASSLRLLSRGDYYGYTF.

The rearrangement links TRBV19 to TRBJ2-7; D might be TRBD1 (6 bases). The V gene's germline CDR1 is LNHDA and CDR2 SQIVND (reference sequence). The CDR3 is 14 amino acids. The V end lost 7 bases, the J end lost 3 bases, and 16 bases lay between the germline ends. CDR3 loop: CASKRGLRYYEQYF. DNA for the CDR3: TGTGCCAGTAAAAGGGGGTTGCGTTACTACGAGCAGTACTTC.

This clone was observed a single time. The V and J genes are TRBV5-5 and TRBJ2-5; TRBD1 matches 10 bases. This CDR3 has 16 residues. With 4 bases clipped from V and 4 bases from J, the junction kept 10 bases outside the gene matches. Germline V gives CDR1 SGHKS, CDR2 YYEKEE (reference sequence). The CDR3 region has the DNA TGTGCCAGCAGCCCGGCATGGGACAGGGGTGCAGAGACCCAGTACTTC. As protein: CASSPAWDRGAETQYF.

The J gene is TRBJ1-2, the V gene TRBV7-3; no reliable D call. With 0 bases removed from V and 2 bases from J, the gap between germline ends came to 16 bases. Germline CDR1 and CDR2: SGHTA and FQGTGA. The CDR3 spans 17 residues. The CDR3, as DNA: TGTGCCAGCAGCTTAACGTTTGGGAACTCTGGGAACTATGGCTACACCTTC. It yields the protein CASSLTFGNSGNYGYTF.

The V call is TRBV10-3, the J call TRBJ2-5, with D perhaps matching TRBD2 (5 bases). V lost 2 bases, J lost 11 bases, and 15 bases lay in between. Germline V gene lookup returns CDR1 ENHRY and CDR2 SYGVKD. This CDR3 is 13 amino acids long. The CDR3 sequence: CAISEEPLREQYF. The CDR3 coding sequence is TGTGCCATCAGTGAGGAGCCCCTTAGGGAGCAGTACTTC.

With respect to this clone: The identical CDR3 is also encoded by other nucleotide sequences in the sample. The chain uses TRBV10-3 and TRBJ2-1; the D gene is possibly TRBD1 (5 bases). Trimming pared 0 bases from V and 3 bases from J, leaving 6 bases between. Germline V gene sequence: CDR1 ENHRY, CDR2 SYGVKD. CDR3 length: 14 residues. CDR3 sequence: CAISESGVYNEQFF. For the CDR3, the DNA is TGTGCCATCAGTGAGTCAGGGGTCTACAATGAGCAGTTCTTC.

The CDR3 DNA sequence: TGTGCCACCAGCAGACCCGGGATGGGACAGGGGTTCCCCAATGAGCAGTTCTTC. It yields the protein CATSRPGMGQGFPNEQFF. This chain joins TRBV15 and TRBJ2-1; TRBD1 matches 10 bases. CDR1 and CDR2 (germline): LNHNV, YYDKDF (reference sequence). V was pared by 2 bases and J by 6 bases, with 13 bases of the junction left unmatched. CDR3 size: 18 residues.

This clone was seen just once. J is TRBJ2-2 and V is TRBV29-1; possibly TRBD1 or TRBD2 for D (5 bases each). V was cut by 3 bases and J by 4 bases, with 12 bases left in between. This CDR3 contains 14 residues. The germline V gene encodes CDR1 SQVTM and CDR2 ANQGSEA. Written as DNA, the CDR3 is TGCAGCGTTGATGAGGGGCGTAGCACCGGGGAGCTGTTTTTT. Its protein is CSVDEGRSTGELFF.